Listed here are 27 T cell receptor beta chains from one sample, sequenced in a study of identical twins. In TCRdb, the 5' RACE reads were re-called with MiXCR into one record per CDR3 protein. The repertoire includes some 760,000 distinct CDR3 sequences, roughly 18% of them detected once, and 10% to 15% sits in the top ten. Separately, the same data were catalogued under a study of T cells expressing NK-cell markers.

The sample consisted of PBMCs. Source of these receptors: a woman aged 18-29 years in good health.

This clonotype came up many times. The gene calls are TRBV10-3 and TRBJ2-5, with D perhaps matching TRBD1 (6 bases). Germline assignment: CDR1 ENHRY and CDR2 SYGVKD. The CDR3 sequence is 13 residues long. V lost 10 bases and J 5 bases, leaving 17 bases between the germline ends. DNA for the CDR3: TGTGCCACCAGGAGTCAGGGGATGGAGACCCAGTACTTC. It specifies CATRSQGMETQYF.

In its sample, this clonotype was seen many times. The V gene is TRBV29-1, the J gene TRBJ2-5; 7 positions agree with TRBD2. CDR1 and CDR2 (germline): SQVTM, ANQGSEA. After removal of 3 bases from V and 6 bases from J, the junction contained 4 bases not matched to a gene. This CDR3 is 12 amino acids long. The CDR3 is CSVDGGGKTQYF. DNA for the CDR3: TGCAGCGTTGACGGCGGGGGAAAGACCCAGTACTTC.

The rearrangement joins TRBV10-3 to TRBJ2-7; D not certain. Germline V gives CDR1 ENHRY, CDR2 SYGVKD. The CDR3 has 14 residues. The V gene lost 6 bases and the J gene lost 0 bases, with 12 bases spanning the gap. As DNA, the CDR3 is TGTGCCATCAGCTCTAGAACGACCTCCTACGAGCAGTACTTC. It translates to CAISSRTTSYEQYF.

The rearrangement joins TRBV9 to TRBJ1-5, with D possibly TRBD1 on 6 matching bases. Germline CDR1 and CDR2: SGDLS and YYNGEE. V was clipped by 4 bases and J by 4 bases, with 12 bases between them. This CDR3 is built from 14 residues. CDR3 sequence: CASSPNRANQPQHF. DNA of the CDR3: TGTGCCAGCAGCCCAAACAGGGCGAATCAGCCCCAGCATTTT.

This clonotype was picked up many times. The rearrangement joins TRBV20-1 to TRBJ1-2, with TRBD1 as a possible D gene (6 bases). Germline V gene sequence: CDR1 DFQATT, CDR2 SNEGSKA (reference sequence). The V gene lost 4 bases and the J gene lost 6 bases, with 15 bases spanning the gap. This CDR3 region has 13 residues. The CDR3 DNA follows: TGCAGTGCTAACAAAGGGGGGAGGGATGGCTACACCTTC. Its protein product is CSANKGGRDGYTF.

There are a few counts of this clonotype. The V gene is TRBV7-2, the J gene TRBJ2-3, with D uncertain. In germline, CDR1 is SGHTA, CDR2 FQGNSA. The ends were cut back, 6 bases at V and 6 bases at J, with 16 bases in the middle. The CDR3 has 14 residues. In nucleotides, the CDR3 is TGTGCCAGCAGATTTGGGCGAGCTGGGGATACGCAGTATTTT. Encoded protein: CASRFGRAGDTQYF.

DNA of the CDR3: TGTGCCAGCAGCTGGGGTTTCGGGGCGGGGTTACCCAATGAGCAGTTCTTC. Residues: CASSWGFGAGLPNEQFF. The chain is built from TRBV5-4 and TRBJ2-1, with D tentatively TRBD2 (6 bases). The CDR3 runs 17 residues. Trimming left V 3 bases short and J 6 bases short, with 22 bases between. The germline V gene has CDR1 SGHNT and CDR2 YYREEE (reference sequence).

The rearrangement joins TRBV27 to TRBJ2-7; no firm D call. The CDR3 contains 14 residues. Germline V CDR1 and CDR2: MNHEY, SMNVEV (reference sequence). Trimming took 1 base from V and 5 from J, leaving 12 bases between them. The CDR3 loop is CASSLLSIMDEQYF. In nucleotides, the CDR3 is TGTGCCAGCAGTTTATTAAGCATCATGGACGAGCAGTACTTC.

In this sample, this clonotype turned up a few times. The rearrangement uses TRBV5-1 and TRBJ2-5; TRBD2 aligns across 8 bases. In germline, CDR1 is SGHRS, CDR2 YFSETQ. This CDR3 is 14 amino acids long. J was trimmed by 4 bases and V by 1 base; bases with no gene match: 3. The CDR3 region is CASSLWAGGETQYF. The CDR3 DNA follows: TGCGCCAGCAGCTTGTGGGCGGGAGGAGAGACCCAGTACTTC.

The chain uses TRBV20-1 and TRBJ2-1; 8 bases are a match to TRBD2. Germline trimming cut 3 bases from V and 14 bases from J; bases unmatched to any gene: 12. Germline CDR1 DFQATT, CDR2 SNEGSKA (reference sequence). This CDR3 region has 13 residues. CDR3 DNA sequence: TGCAGTGCTAGTGGGGAGGACTGGCGGGAGGAGTTCTTC. As protein: CSASGEDWREEFF.

This clonotype has a handful of counts. The chain carries TRBV7-8 and TRBJ2-1, with TRBD1 identical over 7 bases. Germline V lookup: CDR1 SGHVS, CDR2 FQNEAQ. Trimming took 5 bases from V and 4 from J; bases not matched to a gene: 8. The CDR3 sequence is 15 residues long. CDR3 nucleotide sequence: TGTGCCAGCAGCCGAGGGGACAGAAGTTACAATGAGCAGTTCTTC. It yields the protein CASSRGDRSYNEQFF.

The chain has TRBV20-1 and TRBJ2-7; D is uncertain. V was pared by 6 bases and J by 0 bases, with 12 bases between. Germline CDR1 and CDR2: DFQATT and SNEGSKA (reference sequence). The CDR3 consists of 13 residues. In DNA, the CDR3 is TGCAGTGCCCAGTCGGAGTCCTCCTACGAGCAGTACTTC. It encodes CSAQSESSYEQYF.

This clonotype was detected only a few times. The chain joins TRBV10-3 to TRBJ2-3; D not certain. The CDR3 spans 11 residues. Trimming left V 5 bases short and J 5 bases short, with 5 bases between. Per the germline V gene, CDR1 is ENHRY and CDR2 is SYGVKD. The CDR3 DNA reads as TGTGCCATCAGTTCAGGAGATACGCAGTATTTT. It specifies CAISSGDTQYF.

This clonotype was counted between two and nine times. This rearrangement joins TRBV12-3 or TRBV12-4 to TRBJ2-1; weak D call: TRBD2 (5 bases). The CDR3 totals 13 residues. The V and J ends lost 7 bases and 5 bases respectively, with 12 bases between them. For the CDR3, the DNA is TGTGCCAGCAAGGACTCGTCCCACAATGAGCAGTTCTTC. It yields the protein CASKDSSHNEQFF.

There are a few counts of this clonotype. V gene TRBV7-6 combines with J gene TRBJ2-7; a weak D match, TRBD1 (6 bases). V was clipped by 2 bases and J by 4 bases, with 12 bases between them. Germline loops: CDR1 SGHVS, CDR2 FNYEAQ. The CDR3 is made up of 14 amino acids. CDR3 DNA: TGTGCCAGCAGCTTACTACAGGGTAGTTACGAGCAGTACTTC. This encodes CASSLLQGSYEQYF.

There are a few counts of this clonotype. The J gene is TRBJ1-1, the V gene TRBV20-1; D remains ambiguous. This CDR3 has 14 residues. Germline V gene data show CDR1 as DFQATT and CDR2 as SNEGSKA (reference sequence). The ends were cut back, 0 bases at V and 0 bases at J, with 8 bases in the middle. CDR3 residues: CSARERNMNTEAFF. CDR3 coding DNA: TGCAGTGCTAGAGAAAGAAACATGAACACTGAAGCTTTCTTT.

The table lists this clonotype with a count of one. V is TRBV7-8 and J is TRBJ2-7, with no clear D. V was clipped by 1 base and J by 2 bases, with 9 bases between them. The CDR3 sequence is 14 residues long. Germline V gene lookup returns CDR1 SGHVS and CDR2 FQNEAQ. The CDR3 nucleotides read TGTGCCAGCAGCTTAGATTTTACGGCCTACGAGCAGTACTTC. It is translated as CASSLDFTAYEQYF.

This chain connects TRBV6-5 to TRBJ2-5; D is unclear. Germline CDR1 MNHEY, CDR2 SVGAGI. Trimming cost V 2 bases and J 1 base, with 8 bases left between them. CDR3 length: 14 amino acids. For the CDR3, the DNA is TGTGCCAGCAGTTACAGAACGTCCCAAGAGACCCAGTACTTC. Translating it yields CASSYRTSQETQYF.

The count of this clonotype is one. The genes are TRBV4-1 and TRBJ2-3; 11 bases line up with TRBD2. V lost 0 bases and J lost 10; bases outside the gene matches: 6. This CDR3 has 15 residues. CDR1 is MGHRA and CDR2 is YSYEKL in the germline V gene. The CDR3 here is CASSQEALAGGSQYF. CDR3 nucleotide sequence: TGCGCCAGCAGCCAAGAAGCTCTAGCGGGGGGTTCGCAGTATTTT.

The rearrangement uses TRBV27 and TRBJ2-7; TRBD1 matches 7 bases. The length of the CDR3 is 15 residues. The junction had 8 bases not matched to a gene; V was cut back by 6 bases and J by 0 bases. Germline CDR1 MNHEY, CDR2 SMNVEV (reference sequence). CDR3 sequence reads: CASRYRQGSSYEQYF. The CDR3 DNA reads TGTGCCAGCAGGTACCGACAGGGTAGCTCCTACGAGCAGTACTTC.

The CDR3 spells CASSLAFTSGGDNEQFF. The DNA for the CDR3 is TGTGCCAGCAGCTTAGCTTTCACTAGCGGGGGGGACAATGAGCAGTTCTTC. The rearrangement links TRBV11-2 to TRBJ2-1; 13 positions agree with TRBD2. Per germline, CDR1 SGHAT and CDR2 FQNNGV. This CDR3 is built from 17 residues. V was pared by 1 base and J by 5 bases, with 5 bases of the junction left unmatched.

This clonotype has only a few counts. This chain connects TRBV20-1 to TRBJ2-1; TRBD2 matches at 7 bases. Germline CDR1 reads DFQATT; CDR2 reads SNEGSKA (reference sequence). V gave up 3 bases and J gave up 7 bases; unmatched junction bases: 6. The CDR3 contains 13 residues. The CDR3 region has the DNA TGCAGTGCTAGCGGTGGGAGGGTGAATGAGCAGTTCTTC. This sequence encodes CSASGGRVNEQFF.

This clonotype came up a few times. The J gene is TRBJ2-5, the V gene TRBV5-1; tentatively, D is TRBD2 (6 bases). In germline, CDR1 is SGHRS, CDR2 YFSETQ. V lost 4 bases to trimming and J lost 4 bases, with 14 bases between them. This CDR3 spans 14 amino acids. The CDR3 spells CASSPTSLRETQYF. Written as DNA, the CDR3 is TGCGCCAGCAGCCCAACTAGCTTACGAGAGACCCAGTACTTC.

This clonotype was seen a few times. The chain couples TRBV20-1 to TRBJ1-1; no clear D gene. Germline V gene lookup returns CDR1 DFQATT and CDR2 SNEGSKA (reference sequence). The CDR3 length is 13 residues. With 3 bases removed from V and 0 bases from J, the gap between germline ends came to 8 bases. CDR3 sequence: CSASTDLNTEAFF. CDR3 bases: TGCAGTGCTAGCACAGATTTGAACACTGAAGCTTTCTTT.

J is TRBJ2-7 and V is TRBV6-1; D could derive from TRBD1 or TRBD2 (5 bases each). The germline gives CDR1 MNHNS, CDR2 SASEGT. Deletions cut 5 bases from V and 0 bases from J, with 20 bases between. The CDR3 is made up of 17 amino acids. The CDR3 nucleotides read TGTGCCAGCAGTACAAAAACCAAGGGACCCAGCTCCTACGAGCAGTACTTC. It is translated as CASSTKTKGPSSYEQYF.

This clonotype was counted a few times. The gene calls are TRBV7-9 and TRBJ2-4; TRBD1 agrees at 8 bases. J gave up 16 bases and V 1 base, and 9 bases lay outside the gene matches. This CDR3 contains 13 residues. The germline V gene encodes CDR1 SEHNR and CDR2 FQNEAQ (reference sequence). CDR3 sequence reads: CASSLGSGQGQYF. In DNA form, the CDR3 reads TGTGCCAGCAGCTTAGGATCAGGACAGGGACAATACTTC.

This chain uses TRBV9 with TRBJ2-7, with TRBD1 matching over 10 bases. The length of the CDR3 is 14 residues. CDR1 is SGDLS, CDR2 YYNGEE, per germline. V gave up 3 bases and J gave up 7 bases; unmatched junction bases: 7. Here the CDR3 reads CASSAGDRGREQYF. The CDR3 DNA is TGTGCCAGCAGCGCCGGGGACAGGGGCCGGGAGCAGTACTTC.